These 14 T cell receptor beta chains were all obtained from the same sample, sequenced in a study of OX40 agonist ivuxolimab in advanced cancers. Some clones are missing from TCRdb's copy, which holds only in-frame ones; the method was immunoSEQ multiplex PCR. The data show tens of thousands of clones, with about four fifths seen just once and approximately 5% held by the top ten. This specimen was CD4+ or CD8+ T cells sorted from blood, taken in a trial of the OX40 agonist ivuxolimab. The receptors stem from an adult with an advanced solid tumor such as melanoma, head and neck, liver or kidney cancer.

The J gene is TRBJ2-7, the V gene TRBV4-1, with TRBD2 identical over 10 bases. The length of the CDR3 is 16 residues. Germline CDR1 reads MGHRA; CDR2 reads YSYEKL. Germline trimming cut 3 bases from V and 5 bases from J; bases unmatched to any gene: 10. The CDR3 reads CASSQTLAGEQDEQYF. In nucleotides, the CDR3 is TGCGCCAGCAGCCAGACTCTAGCGGGGGAGCAGGACGAGCAGTACTTC.

This chain uses TRBV4-1 with TRBJ2-3, with TRBD1 identical over 9 bases. The CDR3 contains 17 residues. V trimming: 0 bases; J trimming: 3 bases; junction bases outside the gene matches: 7. Germline lookup yields CDR1 MGHRA and CDR2 YSYEKL. CDR3 sequence reads: CASSQERTGTGTDTQYF. CDR3 nucleotide sequence: TGCGCCAGCAGCCAAGAGAGGACCGGGACAGGGACAGATACGCAGTATTTT.

In this sample, this clone turned up once. The rearrangement joins TRBV9 to TRBJ1-1; 7 bases are shared with TRBD1. Germline CDR1 SGDLS, CDR2 YYNGEE. This CDR3 region has 14 residues. The V gene end was trimmed by 4 bases and the J gene end by 4 bases; junction bases not matched to a gene: 7. This CDR3 is CASSKTGEVTEAFF. In DNA, the CDR3 is TGTGCCAGCAGCAAAACAGGGGAAGTCACTGAAGCTTTCTTT. The full variable domain, completed using reference TRBV9 and TRBJ1-1, is DSGVTQTPKHLITATGQRVTLRCSPRSGDLSVYWYQQSLDQGLQFLIQYYNGEERAKGNILERFSAQQFPDLHSELNLSSLELGDSALYFCASSKTGEVTEAFFGQGTRLTVV.

This rearrangement joins TRBV7-2 to TRBJ2-7; 9 bases are a match to TRBD2. Germline values: CDR1 SGHTA, CDR2 FQGNSA. This CDR3 contains 15 residues. Trimming took 5 bases from V and 7 from J; bases not matched to a gene: 12. The CDR3 spells CASSPNAGGGLEQYF. The CDR3 DNA reads TGTGCCAGCAGCCCAAATGCGGGAGGGGGCTTAGAGCAGTACTTC.

This chain uses TRBV27 with TRBJ2-1; D could derive from TRBD1 or TRBD2 (5 bases each). Germline assignment: CDR1 MNHEY and CDR2 SMNVEV (reference sequence). CDR3 length: 12 amino acids. V was pared by 5 bases and J by 10 bases, with 12 bases between. CDR3 coding DNA: TGTGCCAGCAGTCCCTCCGGGACGGAGCAGTTCTTC. It yields the protein CASSPSGTEQFF.

This clone was detected once. V is TRBV12-5 and J is TRBJ2-3; 11 positions agree with TRBD2. Per germline, CDR1 LGHNT and CDR2 FRNRAP. The CDR3 is made up of 17 amino acids. The trim removed 3 bases at V and 2 bases at J, leaving 7 bases unmatched. Here the CDR3 reads CASGFKLAGVTTDTQYF. The CDR3 nucleotides read TGTGCTAGTGGTTTTAAACTAGCGGGGGTAACCACAGATACGCAGTATTTT.

V usage is TRBV7-9 and J usage is TRBJ1-3, with no clear D. The ends were cut back, 4 bases at V and 4 bases at J, with 17 bases in the middle. Germline V gene sequence: CDR1 SEHNR, CDR2 FQNEAQ (reference sequence). The CDR3 totals 16 residues. CDR3 region: CASSSLNSLQGNTIYF. DNA of the CDR3: TGTGCCAGCAGCTCCCTAAACTCATTGCAGGGAAACACCATATATTTT.

The chain employs TRBV7-9 and TRBJ1-1, with D unclear. There are 13 residues in the CDR3. Trimming stripped 3 bases from V and 3 bases from J, with 8 bases between. Germline V CDR1 and CDR2: SEHNR, FQNEAQ (reference sequence). Here the CDR3 DNA reads TGTGCCAGCAGCTTGGACCAGGACACTGAAGCTTTCTTT. The encoded protein is CASSLDQDTEAFF.

The V and J genes are TRBV7-2 and TRBJ1-2; 8 nucleotides agree with TRBD1. CDR1 is SGHTA, CDR2 FQGNSA, per germline. With 4 bases clipped from V and 7 bases from J, the junction kept 8 bases outside the gene matches. CDR3 length equals 14 residues. The CDR3 DNA follows: TGTGCCAGCAGCTCGGACAGGGTTCAGCGTGGCTACACCTTC. Its protein is CASSSDRVQRGYTF.

This clone has more than one count but fewer than ten. The J gene is TRBJ2-7, the V gene TRBV2; 7 nucleotides line up with TRBD1. Germline V gene lookup returns CDR1 SNHLY and CDR2 FYNNEI. The CDR3 contains 14 residues. V shed 5 bases and J 7 bases; nucleotides not matched to a gene: 11. The CDR3 reads CASSSGTDLSEQYF. In DNA, the CDR3 is TGTGCCAGCAGTTCCGGGACAGACCTTTCGGAGCAGTACTTC.

This clone was recorded a few times. CDR3 nucleotide sequence: TGTGCCAGCAGCTCGACAGATACCTCTGGAAACACCATATATTTT. This codes for CASSSTDTSGNTIYF. V and J are TRBV5-6 and TRBJ1-3, with D tentatively TRBD1 (5 bases). This CDR3 region has 15 residues. Germline V gives CDR1 SGHDT, CDR2 YYEEEE. The ends were cut back, 3 bases at V and 0 bases at J, with 10 bases in the middle.

This chain uses TRBV5-4 with TRBJ2-1; 9 bases are shared with TRBD1. The V gene's germline CDR1 is SGHNT and CDR2 YYREEE (reference sequence). The V gene end was trimmed by 3 bases and the J gene end by 0 bases; junction bases not matched to a gene: 4. The CDR3 contains 16 residues. CDR3 in DNA: TGTGCCAGCAGCTCCCGGACAGGGGCCTCCTACAATGAGCAGTTCTTC. Translation: CASSSRTGASYNEQFF.

In this sample, this clone turned up once. V usage is TRBV29-1 and J usage is TRBJ2-2, with 11 positions matching TRBD1. V shed 7 bases and J 2 bases; nucleotides not matched to a gene: 9. Germline lookup yields CDR1 SQVTM and CDR2 ANQGSEA. This CDR3 has 16 amino acids. CDR3 nucleotide sequence: TGCAGCGCCTTCCGGACAGGGGGCCTTAACACCGGGGAGCTGTTTTTT. The encoded protein is CSAFRTGGLNTGELFF.

The genes are TRBV5-1 and TRBJ2-1; TRBD1 matches at 8 bases. The J segment lost 0 bases and the V segment lost 4 bases, leaving 18 bases of the junction unmatched. The CDR3 is 20 amino acids. Per germline, CDR1 SGHRS and CDR2 YFSETQ. This CDR3 is CASSRAGGKGGPSSYNEQFF. CDR3 in DNA: TGCGCCAGCAGCCGGGCAGGGGGCAAGGGGGGCCCGAGCTCCTACAATGAGCAGTTCTTC.